This is a list of T cell receptor beta chains from one sample in a study of cytomegalovirus exposure and HLA in healthy donors. Assay used: immunoSEQ multiplex PCR; TCRdb lists only in-frame clones, some missing. The sample consists of about 150,000 clones, 60% to 80% of them appearing once. Sequencing used PBMCs. Receptors were obtained from a male donor in good health and CMV-seronegative. CDR3s include the opening cysteine and the closing phenylalanine or tryptophan. The D gene is left open where the match is weak. Rows may omit the clone size; those that give it use once, few, many or a size class.

DNA | CDR3 | length | J | size | D | V
TGTGCCAGCAGTTGGTACGGACAGGGATCCGATTCACCCCTCCACTTT | CASSWYGQGSDSPLHF | 16 | TRBJ1-6 | NA | TRBD1 | TRBV27
TGTGCCAGCAGCTTCGGAGGGGATCTTGAGCAGTTCTTC | CASSFGGDLEQFF | 13 | TRBJ2-1 | NA | NA | TRBV5-6
TGTTCCAGCAGCTTAAGGGACAGATATGGAAACACCATATATTTT | CSSSLRDRYGNTIYF | 15 | TRBJ1-3 | NA | TRBD1 | TRBV7-3
TGTGCCAGCAGAGCCTTAGCGGGGGGCGCCACAGATACGCAGTATTTT | CASRALAGGATDTQYF | 16 | TRBJ2-3 | NA | NA | TRBV21-1
TGTGCCAGCAGCCTGATCGGCTGGGGAGGTCCGAACACCGGGGAGCCGTTTTTT | CASSLIGWGGPNTGEPFF | 18 | TRBJ2-2 | NA | NA | TRBV5-8
TGTGCCAGCAGTCCAGACAGGGTGAAGTACGAGCAGTACTTC | CASSPDRVKYEQYF | 14 | TRBJ2-7 | NA | TRBD1 | TRBV6-5
TGTGCCAGCAGCTTAGGTCCGGGACAGGGTCGTGGCTACACCTTC | CASSLGPGQGRGYTF | 15 | TRBJ1-2 | NA | TRBD1 | TRBV7-8
TGTGCCAGCAGCGACCGGGACAGATCCTTTAGCTCCTACGAGCAGTACTTC | CASSDRDRSFSSYEQYF | 17 | TRBJ2-7 | NA | TRBD1 | TRBV7-8
TGTGCCAGCAGCCAGGTGTTAGTGGATGAGCAGTTCTTC | CASSQVLVDEQFF | 13 | TRBJ2-1 | NA | NA | TRBV4-2
TGTGCCAGCAGTTTGATGGCGGGGGGGCCGGGAACAGATACGCAGTATTTT | CASSLMAGGPGTDTQYF | 17 | TRBJ2-3 | NA | TRBD2 | TRBV27
TGTGCCAGCAGCTTTTGGGGGCGCTCAGATACGCAGTATTTT | CASSFWGRSDTQYF | 14 | TRBJ2-3 | NA | NA | TRBV11-2
TGTGCCAGCAGCTCCTCAAGGGACAGGGACGACGGGGAGCTGTTTTTT | CASSSSRDRDDGELFF | 16 | TRBJ2-2 | NA | TRBD1 | TRBV25-1
TGCGCCAGCAGCCTCACTCCCTCTTCCGGAGGGGATGAGCAGTTCTTC | CASSLTPSSGGDEQFF | 16 | TRBJ2-1 | NA | NA | TRBV5-1
TGTGCCAGTGGAACCGGGGGGTCATGGTACGAGCAGTACTTC | CASGTGGSWYEQYF | 14 | TRBJ2-7 | NA | TRBD2 | TRBV6-5
TGTGCCAGCAGCTCGGGAGTCGGGAGATACACCGGGGAGCTGTTTTTT | CASSSGVGRYTGELFF | 16 | TRBJ2-2 | NA | NA | TRBV7-3
TGTGCCAGCAGTTTTGGGGGCATCGGGGAGCTGTTTTTT | CASSFGGIGELFF | 13 | TRBJ2-2 | once | NA | TRBV27
TGTGCCAGCATGGTTAGAGGGCCCGATACGCAGTATTTT | CASMVRGPDTQYF | 13 | TRBJ2-3 | NA | NA | TRBV6-1
TGTTCCAGCAGTTTCTCCGGGACAGGGGCGTCTGAAGCTTTCTTT | CSSSFSGTGASEAFF | 15 | TRBJ1-1 | NA | TRBD1 | TRBV7-9
TGTGCCAGTACCGCCGGAGTGCCGGGGGGGACCTCCTACGAGCAGTACTTC | CASTAGVPGGTSYEQYF | 17 | TRBJ2-7 | once | TRBD2 | TRBV19
TGTGCCAGCAGCTTAAGGGGGTTAGACGGCTACACCTTC | CASSLRGLDGYTF | 13 | TRBJ1-2 | NA | NA | TRBV7-2
TGTGCCAGCAGCCAAGAGAGATGGATAGCTAGCTTCTCTGGGGCCAACGTCCTGACTTTC | CASSQERWIASFSGANVLTF | 20 | TRBJ2-6 | few | NA | TRBV4-2
TGTGCCAGCAGCCCGGGTCGAGGCGGTGATACGCAGTATTTT | CASSPGRGGDTQYF | 14 | TRBJ2-3 | once | NA | TRBV11-2
TGTGCCAGCAGCCTGCCAAGAGGGCGGAATGAGCAGTTCTTC | CASSLPRGRNEQFF | 14 | TRBJ2-1 | few | NA | TRBV7-6
TGTGCCTGGAGTACGGGTCCCCTCTACGAGCAGTACTTC | CAWSTGPLYEQYF | 13 | TRBJ2-7 | NA | NA | TRBV30
TGTGCCAGCAGCTTAGAGGGGGCCCTACGAACTGATACGCAGTATTTT | CASSLEGALRTDTQYF | 16 | TRBJ2-3 | NA | TRBD1 | TRBV5-4
TGTGCCAGTAGTTCAGGGGGCGACGAGCAGTACTTC | CASSSGGDEQYF | 12 | TRBJ2-7 | NA | TRBD1 | TRBV19
TGTTCCAGCAGCTCTTACACAGATACGCAGTATTTT | CSSSSYTDTQYF | 12 | TRBJ2-3 | NA | NA | TRBV7-9
TGTGCCAGTAGTCCTCGGGACAGGGCGGGAAATCAGCCCCAGCATTTT | CASSPRDRAGNQPQHF | 16 | TRBJ1-5 | NA | TRBD1 | TRBV19
TGTGCCAGCAGCCCCGCGGTACGGGGGGTGAGGACAGATACGCAGTATTTT | CASSPAVRGVRTDTQYF | 17 | TRBJ2-3 | NA | TRBD2 | TRBV7-2
TGTGCCAGCAGCTTGGCCACAGGACCCTCTAGCAATCAGCCCCAGCATTTT | CASSLATGPSSNQPQHF | 17 | TRBJ1-5 | few | NA | TRBV5-5
TGTGCCAGCAGTCGTCAGTCCGGGGGCTACACCTTC | CASSRQSGGYTF | 12 | TRBJ1-2 | NA | NA | TRBV2
TGTGCTAGTGGTAGGGGACAGGGGGAATATGGCTACACCTTC | CASGRGQGEYGYTF | 14 | TRBJ1-2 | once | TRBD1 | TRBV12-5
TGCGCCAGCAGCCAGGGACTCCGGGACACCATATATTTT | CASSQGLRDTIYF | 13 | TRBJ1-3 | NA | NA | TRBV4-3
TGTGCCAGTAGTAGGGACAGGTACAATGAGCAGTTCTTC | CASSRDRYNEQFF | 13 | TRBJ2-1 | NA | TRBD1 | TRBV19
TGTGCCAGCAGCTTAGGCCGACAGCTCGGGACTTCCTATGGCTACACCTTC | CASSLGRQLGTSYGYTF | 17 | TRBJ1-2 | NA | NA | TRBV13
TGTGCCAGTAGTATAGGTCCGGGACAGCCTTCCTACGAGCAGTACTTC | CASSIGPGQPSYEQYF | 16 | TRBJ2-7 | NA | TRBD1 | TRBV19
TGTGCCAGCAGCCTCGACAGGGGGCGACAGGGATATGGCTACACCTTC | CASSLDRGRQGYGYTF | 16 | TRBJ1-2 | NA | TRBD1 | TRBV7-9
TGTGCCAGCAGCCCAGGGACAGTCTATGGCTACACCTTC | CASSPGTVYGYTF | 13 | TRBJ1-2 | few | TRBD1 | TRBV11-3
TGTGCCAGCAGTTTGGTGGGGGGGCTTGGTGAGCAGTTCTTC | CASSLVGGLGEQFF | 14 | TRBJ2-1 | NA | NA | TRBV6-6
TGTGCCAGCAGTTATCAGGGAAATTCAAGGGAAAAACTGTTTTTT | CASSYQGNSREKLFF | 15 | TRBJ1-4 | NA | NA | TRBV6-5
TGTGCCAGCAGCTTAGGCAGGGGGTGGAATCAGCCCCAGCATTTT | CASSLGRGWNQPQHF | 15 | TRBJ1-5 | NA | TRBD1 | TRBV7-9
TGTGCCAGCAGCTTAACTAGCGGGGAGGAAGAGCAGTTCTTC | CASSLTSGEEEQFF | 14 | TRBJ2-1 | NA | TRBD2 | TRBV7-9
TGTGCCAGCAGCACCGGGCGGGGGCCGGGGAGTCGCGACAATGAGCAGTTCTTC | CASSTGRGPGSRDNEQFF | 18 | TRBJ2-1 | NA | NA | TRBV7-8
TGTGCCAGCAGTGACAAGGGGGAGGGCCCCTACGAGCAGTACTTC | CASSDKGEGPYEQYF | 15 | TRBJ2-7 | NA | NA | TRBV6-1
TGTGCCAGCAGCTCCCCGGGACAGGGATCGAGCTCCTACGAGCAGTACTTC | CASSSPGQGSSSYEQYF | 17 | TRBJ2-7 | NA | TRBD1 | TRBV5-5